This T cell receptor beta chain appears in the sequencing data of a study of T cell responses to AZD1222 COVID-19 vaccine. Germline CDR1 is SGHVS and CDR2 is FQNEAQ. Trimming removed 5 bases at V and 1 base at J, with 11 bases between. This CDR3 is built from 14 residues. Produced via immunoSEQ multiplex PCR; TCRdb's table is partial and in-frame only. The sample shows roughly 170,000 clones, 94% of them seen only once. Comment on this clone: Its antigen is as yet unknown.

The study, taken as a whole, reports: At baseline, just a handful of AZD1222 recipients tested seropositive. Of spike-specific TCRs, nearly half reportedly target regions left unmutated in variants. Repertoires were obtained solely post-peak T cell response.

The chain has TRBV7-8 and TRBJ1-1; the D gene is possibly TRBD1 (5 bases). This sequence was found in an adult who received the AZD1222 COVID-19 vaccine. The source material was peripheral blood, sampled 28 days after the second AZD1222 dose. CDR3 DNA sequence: TGTGCCAGCAGCCAGGGACGGGAGAACACTGAAGCTTTCTTT. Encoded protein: CASSQGRENTEAFF.